This T cell receptor (beta chain) was obtained from a study of blood T cell repertoires in COVID-19. On the study more broadly: The origin of the acute and convalescent COVID-19 samples was the United States, Italy and Spain. Sources were T cells, B-cell-depleted T cells, or PBMCs; the material itself was cDNA or gDNA.

The CDR3 sequence is 16 residues long. The ends lost 6 bases at V and 8 bases at J; junction bases unmatched: 15. Germline V gene sequence: CDR1 MDHEN, CDR2 SYDVKM. As handled by the study authors: Amplification from reference gene primers served as the basis for estimated nucleated cell counts. Repertoires were generated with immunoSEQ multiplex PCR, while TCRdb's copy carries only in-frame clones and drops some. V and J calls and clone size come straight from that table; D and trimming were deduced from the DNA. The repertoire holds approximately 230,000 clones, roughly 90% seen once, with over 2% in the top ten.

This TCR derives from a man aged 25 to 45 who had recovered from COVID-19. Sample: peripheral blood. The J gene is TRBJ1-4, the V gene TRBV28, with TRBD1 identical over 7 bases. The CDR3 protein is CASSRIRARGLEKLFF. The CDR3, as DNA: TGTGCCAGCAGCAGGATCCGGGCCAGGGGGTTGGAAAAACTGTTTTTT.